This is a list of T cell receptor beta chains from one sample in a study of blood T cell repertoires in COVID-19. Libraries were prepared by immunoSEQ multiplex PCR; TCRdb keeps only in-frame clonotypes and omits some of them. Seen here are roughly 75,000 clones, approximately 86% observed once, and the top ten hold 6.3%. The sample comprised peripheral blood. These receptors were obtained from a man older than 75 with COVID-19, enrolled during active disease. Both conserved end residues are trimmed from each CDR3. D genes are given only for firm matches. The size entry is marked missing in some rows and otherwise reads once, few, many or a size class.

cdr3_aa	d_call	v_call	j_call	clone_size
AISVRDRGQLYNEQF	TRBD1	TRBV10-3	TRBJ2-1	-
ASSLTIAGGSTDTQY	TRBD2	TRBV27	TRBJ2-3	-
ASSDIVGNTIY	-	TRBV5-5	TRBJ1-3	once
ASTLDPSSYNEQF	-	TRBV2	TRBJ2-1	-
ASSSGGSGGARETQY	TRBD2	TRBV5-8	TRBJ2-5	-
ASRGWSTEAF	-	TRBV6-5	TRBJ1-1	-
ASSLEGRGEKLF	-	TRBV6-5	TRBJ1-4	-
ASSYVDSSTDTQY	-	TRBV6-2/TRBV6-3	TRBJ2-3	-
ASSPNRDRVNSPLH	TRBD1	TRBV18	TRBJ1-6	-
ASSLGFAGPNYGYT	-	TRBV5-1	TRBJ1-2	-
ASSERGLAGNEQY	TRBD2	TRBV2	TRBJ2-7	once
ASSNQGQSLNQPQH	TRBD1	TRBV6-6	TRBJ1-5	few
ASSFPDRVTYEQY	TRBD1	TRBV5-6	TRBJ2-7	-
ASSFLAGGGETQY	TRBD2	TRBV7-7	TRBJ2-5	-
ASSVNRASGYT	-	TRBV19	TRBJ1-2	-
ASSLVPGSAEAF	-	TRBV11-2	TRBJ1-1	-
ASSPLGRLVSGNTIY	-	TRBV3-1/TRBV3-2	TRBJ1-3	-
ASSPPVQGDEQY	-	TRBV18	TRBJ2-7	-
ASSYSAGELF	-	TRBV6-2/TRBV6-3	TRBJ2-2	-
ASSRTASQAF	-	TRBV12-3/TRBV12-4	TRBJ1-1	once
ASSHIQDTEAF	-	TRBV3-1/TRBV3-2	TRBJ1-1	-
ASSEAGANSPLH	-	TRBV6-1	TRBJ1-6	-
ASSLAPAGAQETQY	-	TRBV7-2	TRBJ2-5	-
ASSQWGGFTYGYT	-	TRBV25-1	TRBJ1-2	once
ASSPARAIETQY	-	TRBV18	TRBJ2-5	-
ASSQGNRENEKLF	-	TRBV4-2	TRBJ1-4	-
ASIQTPLSTGSNQPQH	-	TRBV19	TRBJ1-5	-
ASTNTDRGSTDTQY	TRBD1	TRBV5-1	TRBJ2-3	once
ASSQRESYEQY	-	TRBV4-3	TRBJ2-7	-
ASTPGTGDSPLH	TRBD1	TRBV2	TRBJ1-6	few
ASSVYGVNTGELF	-	TRBV2	TRBJ2-2	-
ASSRHGETQY	-	TRBV6-6	TRBJ2-5	-
ASSSQGTDTQY	-	TRBV5-1	TRBJ2-3	-
ASRRDRAGANVLT	TRBD1	TRBV6-5	TRBJ2-6	-
ASSLEASEGQETQY	-	TRBV5-1	TRBJ2-5	-
ASSVEAGFTEAF	-	TRBV9	TRBJ1-1	-
ASSAGQISYEQY	-	TRBV9	TRBJ2-7	-
ASSPRGRGYGYT	TRBD1	TRBV3-1/TRBV3-2	TRBJ1-2	-
ASSNWDSYQPQH	TRBD1	TRBV6-5	TRBJ1-5	-
ASSQGYVTGNSPLH	TRBD1	TRBV7-8	TRBJ1-6	-
ASSPQAGAQGAYSNQPQH	TRBD1	TRBV4-2	TRBJ1-5	-